This T cell receptor beta chain is from a study of T cell repertoires in cytomegalovirus infection. Looking at the study overall: CMV infection and matching HLA type were both indicated by public TCR beta signatures.

TCRdb ran MiXCR on the reads and lists one entry per CDR3 protein. The repertoire has around 630,000 distinct CDR3 sequences, about 24% of them found once; the top ten carry 8%. Trimming removed 5 bases from V and 6 bases from J; junction bases left unmatched: 7. The germline CDR1 and CDR2 sequences are SEHNR and FQNEAQ (reference sequence). The CDR3 loop spans 15 amino acids. This clonotype turned up a few times. The sequencing input was CD8+ T cells from PBMCs. This sequence joins TRBV7-9 and TRBJ2-2, with TRBD1 matching over 9 bases. The sequence was obtained from a human donor in good health (CMV status not recorded). Some clones in this sample may be carry-over from other donors' samples. The CDR3 spells CASSAPGQGAGELFF. Written as DNA, the CDR3 is TGTGCCAGCAGCGCCCCGGGACAGGGAGCCGGGGAGCTGTTTTTT.